Presented here are 32 T cell receptor beta chains from one specimen sequenced in a study of blood T cell repertoires in COVID-19. The table came from immunoSEQ multiplex PCR; TCRdb's copy has only in-frame clones and leaves some out. The table has fewer than 150,000 clones, around 89% seen once; the top ten hold about 11%. The sequenced sample consisted of peripheral blood. The receptor set was obtained from a woman at least 80 years old with acute or convalescent COVID-19.

The chain's CDR3 is CASSLEFTSSYEQYF. In DNA, the CDR3 is TGTGCCAGCAGCTTAGAGTTTACTAGCAGCTACGAGCAGTACTTC. The chain is built from TRBV7-2 and TRBJ2-7; possible D gene TRBD2, 6 bases. Germline-derived CDR1 and CDR2 are SGHTA and FQGNSA. V lost 1 base to trimming and J lost 3 bases, with 13 bases between them. The CDR3 spans 15 residues. Together with reference TRBV7-2 and TRBJ2-7, the CDR3 gives the full variable domain: GAGVSQSPSNKVTEKGKDVELRCDPISGHTALYWYRQSLGQGLEFLIYFQGNSAPDKSGLPSDRFSAERTGGSVSTLTIQRTQQEDSAVYLCASSLEFTSSYEQYFGPGTRLTVT.

The CDR3 coding sequence is TGTGCCAGCAGAGGACAGGCCCTAGGGCCCCAGCATTTT. Translation gives CASRGQALGPQHF. V gene TRBV6-5 combines with J gene TRBJ1-5; 7 bases align to TRBD1. Germline V gene lookup returns CDR1 MNHEY and CDR2 SVGAGI. J was trimmed by 9 bases and V by 6 bases; bases with no gene match: 8. This CDR3 has 13 amino acids.

This sequence joins TRBV7-3 and TRBJ2-3, with D maybe TRBD2 (7 bases). This CDR3 comprises 13 residues. The ends were cut back, 8 bases at V and 1 base at J, with 10 bases in the middle. The V gene's germline CDR1 is SGHTA and CDR2 FQGTGA. The CDR3 spells CASGGAGTDTQYF. The CDR3 DNA follows: TGTGCCAGCGGGGGGGCGGGCACAGATACGCAGTATTTT. The entire variable domain, with the rest obtained from reference TRBV7-3 and TRBJ2-3, is as follows: GAGVSQTPSNKVTEKGKYVELRCDPISGHTALYWYRQSLGQGPEFLIYFQGTGAADDSGLPNDRFFAVRPEGSVSTLKIQRTERGDSAVYLCASGGAGTDTQYFGPGTRLTVL.

This chain uses TRBV9 with TRBJ1-2; TRBD1 matches at 7 bases. V lost 1 base and J lost 6; bases outside the gene matches: 3. CDR1 SGDLS and CDR2 YYNGEE come from the germline V gene. The CDR3 is 13 amino acids. The CDR3, as DNA: TGTGCCAGCAGCGTACGCCAGGGGGATGGCTACACCTTC. Amino acids: CASSVRQGDGYTF.

V gene TRBV7-9 combines with J gene TRBJ2-1, with D perhaps matching TRBD1 (5 bases). This CDR3 is built from 14 residues. Trimming left V 2 bases short and J 4 bases short, with 9 bases between. In germline, CDR1 is SEHNR, CDR2 FQNEAQ (reference sequence). The chain's CDR3 is CASSLIQGYNEQFF. In DNA form, the CDR3 reads TGTGCCAGCAGCTTAATTCAGGGTTACAATGAGCAGTTCTTC.

The chain links TRBV18 to TRBJ2-2; unclear D gene. The germline V and J ends were trimmed by 6 bases and 2 bases, with 7 bases remaining between them. CDR3 size: 13 residues. Per the germline V gene, CDR1 is KGHSH and CDR2 is LQKENI. The CDR3 sequence: CASSGSNTGELFF. CDR3 sequence (DNA): TGTGCCAGCTCGGGCAGCAACACCGGGGAGCTGTTTTTT.

The CDR3 here is CASSTRWTGGSYEQYF. CDR3 sequence (DNA): TGTGCCAGTAGTACGAGATGGACAGGCGGCTCCTACGAGCAGTACTTC. J is TRBJ2-7 and V is TRBV19; 7 nucleotides align to TRBD1. CDR1 LNHDA and CDR2 SQIVND come from the germline V gene (reference sequence). The V segment lost 4 bases and the J segment 0 bases; nucleotides outside the gene matches: 9. The CDR3 spans 16 residues. The full variable domain, with the rest looked up from reference TRBV19 and TRBJ2-7, is DGGITQSPKYLFRKEGQNVTLSCEQNLNHDAMYWYRQDPGQGLRLIYYSQIVNDFQKGDIAEGYSVSREKKESFPLTVTSAQKNPTAFYLCASSTRWTGGSYEQYFGPGTRLTVT.

This sequence joins TRBV14 and TRBJ1-1; 9 bases map to TRBD1. CDR1 SGHDN and CDR2 FVKESK come from the germline V gene. Trimming removed 6 bases from V and 4 bases from J; junction bases left unmatched: 6. The CDR3 consists of 14 residues. CDR3 residues: CASRGQGKATEAFF. The CDR3 DNA sequence: TGTGCCAGCAGGGGACAGGGAAAGGCCACTGAAGCTTTCTTT.

The chain is built from TRBV10-3 and TRBJ1-2; D gene unclear. The germline CDR1 and CDR2 sequences are ENHRY and SYGVKD. CDR3 length equals 11 residues. The V end was cut by 3 bases, the J end by 7 bases, with 6 bases between. In DNA, the CDR3 is TGTGCCATCAGTGATCGGGGTGGCTACACCTTC. The encoded protein is CAISDRGGYTF.

This clone is a singleton in its sample. The V call is TRBV7-3, the J call TRBJ1-4; D is ambiguous. Trimming left V 4 bases short and J 11 bases short, with 23 bases between. Per the germline V gene, CDR1 is SGHTA and CDR2 is FQGTGA. This CDR3 has 16 amino acids. The CDR3 is CASSCFRRNKTLKLFF. CDR3 DNA sequence: TGTGCCAGCAGCTGTTTCCGGAGGAACAAGACTTTGAAACTGTTTTTT.

The chain uses TRBV30 and TRBJ1-4, with D tentatively TRBD1 (5 bases). This CDR3 region has 14 residues. Between the trimmed V and J ends, which lost 0 bases and 8 bases, there was a span of 13 bases. Looked up from germline, CDR1 is GTSNPN and CDR2 is SVGIG (reference sequence). CDR3 protein: CAWSVPSRGEKLFF. The CDR3 DNA reads as TGTGCCTGGAGTGTACCCTCCCGGGGGGAAAAACTGTTTTTT.

V usage is TRBV7-2 and J usage is TRBJ2-7; TRBD2 agrees at 8 bases. V shed 1 base, J shed 4 bases, and the junction held 6 bases outside the gene matches. In germline, CDR1 is SGHTA, CDR2 FQGNSA. The CDR3 is made up of 15 amino acids. The CDR3 coding sequence is TGTGCCAGCAGCTTAGTTGGTAGCGGGGATTACGAGCAGTACTTC. Translating gives CASSLVGSGDYEQYF.

The chain carries TRBV6-4 and TRBJ2-3; weak D call: TRBD2 (6 bases). This CDR3 has 15 amino acids. Germline V gene lookup returns CDR1 MRHNA and CDR2 SNTAGT. Deletions cut 6 bases from V and 9 bases from J, with 22 bases between. In nucleotides, the CDR3 is TGTGCCAGCAGCGCCTTTAGCGGTGGTTCGTTAACGCAGTATTTT. It codes for CASSAFSGGSLTQYF.

This clone showed up just once. V and J are TRBV7-2 and TRBJ2-1, with D hard to call. CDR3 length equals 12 residues. Trimming took off 7 bases at V and 10 bases at J, with 14 bases between the two ends. Per the germline V gene, CDR1 is SGHTA and CDR2 is FQGNSA. The CDR3 region is CASKKLLGEQFF. CDR3 DNA: TGTGCCAGCAAGAAGTTACTGGGCGAGCAGTTCTTC.

V gene TRBV4-1 combines with J gene TRBJ2-1; D is undetermined. The CDR3 is made up of 16 amino acids. Per germline, CDR1 MGHRA and CDR2 YSYEKL. V shed 4 bases and J shed 7 bases, with 20 bases lying between them. In DNA form, the CDR3 reads TGCGCCAGCAGCCTTTTCAGTGATCTGGCAGTTAATGAGCAGTTCTTC. Amino acids: CASSLFSDLAVNEQFF.

The CDR3 protein is CASSLTRQGGHTF. The CDR3 nucleotides are TGCGCCAGCAGCTTGACCCGACAGGGAGGCCACACCTTC. V is TRBV5-1 and J is TRBJ1-2, with 7 bases matching TRBD1. CDR3 length equals 13 residues. V was pared by 1 base and J by 12 bases, with 9 bases of the junction left unmatched. The germline gives CDR1 SGHRS, CDR2 YFSETQ.

The rearrangement joins TRBV2 to TRBJ2-5; D not certain. In germline, CDR1 is SNHLY, CDR2 FYNNEI. Deletions cut 7 bases from V and 5 bases from J, with 8 bases between. This CDR3 spans 11 amino acids. This CDR3 reads CASTRGETQYF. The DNA of the CDR3 is TGTGCCAGCACCAGAGGCGAGACCCAGTACTTC. Complete variable domain (other parts from reference TRBV2 and TRBJ2-5): EPEVTQTPSHQVTQMGQEVILRCVPISNHLYFYWYRQILGQKVEFLVSFYNNEISEKSEIFDDQFSVERPDGSNFTLKIRSTKLEDSAMYFCASTRGETQYFGPGTRLLVL.

The chain couples TRBV10-3 to TRBJ2-3; D ambiguous. Germline lookup yields CDR1 ENHRY and CDR2 SYGVKD. The CDR3 is 14 residues long. Trimming removed 4 bases from V and 4 bases from J, with 12 bases in between. CDR3 loop: CAISVSVSADTQYF. DNA of the CDR3: TGTGCCATCAGTGTCTCTGTAAGCGCAGATACGCAGTATTTT.

The chain links TRBV7-3 to TRBJ1-1; D unresolved. Trimming cost V 0 bases and J 2 bases, with 4 bases left between them. Germline V lookup: CDR1 SGHTA, CDR2 FQGTGA. This CDR3 comprises 13 residues. The CDR3 region is CASSLTTNTEAFF. The CDR3 DNA sequence: TGTGCCAGCAGCTTAACAACAAACACTGAAGCTTTCTTT.

This clone was counted only a few times. This chain connects TRBV9 to TRBJ2-3, with 8 bases identical to TRBD2. This CDR3 contains 15 residues. From germline, CDR1 is SGDLS and CDR2 YYNGEE. Trimming cost V 3 bases and J 4 bases; bases outside gene matches: 7. Here the CDR3 DNA reads TGTGCCAGCAGCGAAAGCGGGAGAGGGGCAGATACGCAGTATTTT. This sequence encodes CASSESGRGADTQYF.

This rearrangement joins TRBV4-2 to TRBJ2-1; 9 bases are shared with TRBD2. CDR3 size: 17 residues. Unmatched junction bases numbered 7, after V lost 0 bases and J lost 4 bases. The germline V gene encodes CDR1 LGHNA and CDR2 YNFKEQ. This chain's CDR3 is CASSQDILAGGYNEQFF. In DNA, the CDR3 is TGTGCCAGCAGCCAAGATATACTGGCGGGGGGGTACAATGAGCAGTTCTTC.

J is TRBJ1-2 and V is TRBV18; no clear D gene. The CDR3 has 13 amino acids. Per the germline V gene, CDR1 is KGHSH and CDR2 is LQKENI. Trimming stripped 1 base from V and 7 bases from J, with 10 bases between. In DNA, the CDR3 is TGTGCCAGCTCACCACGTGGGGAGTTTGGCTACACCTTC. Residues: CASSPRGEFGYTF.

The genes are TRBV6-5 and TRBJ1-2; the D gene is possibly TRBD1 (6 bases). The germline V and J ends were trimmed by 6 bases and 5 bases, with 13 bases remaining between them. The CDR3 runs to 13 residues. Germline CDR1 and CDR2: MNHEY and SVGAGI. In DNA form, the CDR3 reads TGTGCCAGCAGGTCCACAGGGTCATATGGCTACACCTTC. It specifies CASRSTGSYGYTF.

The rearrangement uses TRBV4-2 and TRBJ1-5; D is undetermined. V was shortened by 0 bases and J by 2 bases, with 5 bases between the two germline ends. The germline V gene has CDR1 LGHNA and CDR2 YNFKEQ. The CDR3 loop spans 14 amino acids. The CDR3, as DNA: TGTGCCAGCAGCCAAGAGGGCGGCAATCAGCCCCAGCATTTT. Its translation: CASSQEGGNQPQHF.

This clone was recorded only once. The chain is built from TRBV7-9 and TRBJ1-1; D not resolved. CDR1 and CDR2 from the germline V gene are SEHNR and FQNEAQ (reference sequence). The CDR3 is 13 amino acids. V gave up 3 bases and J gave up 4 bases, with 9 bases separating them. CDR3 sequence (DNA): TGTGCCAGCAGCTTCCAGTCGTCCACTGAAGCTTTCTTT. Translated, it gives CASSFQSSTEAFF.

This clone is a singleton in its sample. The CDR3 nucleotides read TGTGCCAGCAAGGGGGGGTTCAATCAGCCCCAGCATTTT. It is translated as CASKGGFNQPQHF. The chain couples TRBV6-5 to TRBJ1-5, with TRBD1 as a possible D gene (6 bases). CDR1 and CDR2 from the germline V gene are MNHEY and SVGAGI. The length of the CDR3 is 13 residues. The germline V and J ends were trimmed by 7 bases and 3 bases, with 10 bases remaining between them.

The V gene is TRBV27, the J gene TRBJ2-3; 8 bases are a match to TRBD1. CDR1 is MNHEY, CDR2 SMNVEV, per germline (reference sequence). CDR3 size: 15 residues. V dropped 8 bases and J dropped 0; count of bases not matched to a gene: 7. The CDR3 sequence: CASGRTGKSTDTQYF. CDR3 DNA sequence: TGTGCCAGCGGAAGGACAGGGAAGAGCACAGATACGCAGTATTTT.

CDR3: CATSYLGDQPQHF. The CDR3, as DNA: TGTGCCACCTCATATTTGGGAGATCAGCCCCAGCATTTT. The chain couples TRBV19 to TRBJ1-5; no reliable D call. Trimming removed 10 bases at V and 5 bases at J, with 15 bases between. The CDR3 has 13 residues. Germline V lookup: CDR1 LNHDA, CDR2 SQIVND (reference sequence).

The gene calls are TRBV27 and TRBJ1-4; tentatively, D is TRBD1 (5 bases). Trimming took 6 bases from V and 5 from J, leaving 13 bases between them. The CDR3 covers 14 residues. Per the germline V gene, CDR1 is MNHEY and CDR2 is SMNVEV (reference sequence). The CDR3 sequence is CASRRQLGNEKLFF. DNA for the CDR3: TGTGCCAGCAGACGACAGCTAGGGAATGAAAAACTGTTTTTT.

This clone was counted a single time. This sequence joins TRBV6-2 or TRBV6-3 and TRBJ1-2, with 9 bases lining up with TRBD1. The CDR3 extends over 13 amino acids. The germline V gene has CDR1 MNHEY and CDR2 SVGEGT. The J segment lost 2 bases and the V segment lost 5 bases, leaving 0 bases of the junction unmatched. CDR3 amino acids: CASSDRGNYGYTF. The CDR3 bases are TGTGCCAGCAGTGACAGGGGGAACTATGGCTACACCTTC.

This chain uses TRBV30 with TRBJ2-7; the match to TRBD1 covers 7 bases. The CDR3 totals 15 residues. Germline V gene lookup returns CDR1 GTSNPN and CDR2 SVGIG (reference sequence). V dropped 1 base and J dropped 7; count of bases not matched to a gene: 13. As DNA, the CDR3 is TGTGCCTGGAGTGCCGCCGGGACAGCTACGGATGAGCAGTACTTC. This codes for CAWSAAGTATDEQYF.

The chain is built from TRBV7-9 and TRBJ1-1, with D possibly matching TRBD1 (6 bases). The V end was cut by 0 bases, the J end by 0 bases, with 11 bases between. Germline V gives CDR1 SEHNR, CDR2 FQNEAQ (reference sequence). This CDR3 comprises 16 residues. The CDR3 loop reads CASSLAQGPMNTEAFF. The DNA of the CDR3 is TGTGCCAGCAGCTTAGCGCAGGGGCCAATGAACACTGAAGCTTTCTTT.